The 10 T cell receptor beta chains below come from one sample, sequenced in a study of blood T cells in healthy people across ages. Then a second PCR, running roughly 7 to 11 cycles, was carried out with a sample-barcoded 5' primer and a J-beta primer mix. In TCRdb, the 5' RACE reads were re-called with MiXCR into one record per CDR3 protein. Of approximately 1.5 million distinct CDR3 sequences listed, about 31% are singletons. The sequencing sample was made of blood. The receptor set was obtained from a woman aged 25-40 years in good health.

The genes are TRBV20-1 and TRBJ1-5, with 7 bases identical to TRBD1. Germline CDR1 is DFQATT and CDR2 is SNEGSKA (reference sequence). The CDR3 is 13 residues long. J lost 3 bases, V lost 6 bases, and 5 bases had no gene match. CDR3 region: CSALGGFNQPQHF. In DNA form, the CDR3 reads TGCAGTGCCCTAGGGGGCTTCAATCAGCCCCAGCATTTT.

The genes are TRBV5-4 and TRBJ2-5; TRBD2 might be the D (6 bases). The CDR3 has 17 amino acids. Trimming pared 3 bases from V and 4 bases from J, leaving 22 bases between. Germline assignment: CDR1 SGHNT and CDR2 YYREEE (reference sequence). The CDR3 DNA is TGTGCCAGCAGCTCCGCTGAGAACGGGAGAAGTCGAGAGACCCAGTACTTC. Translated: CASSSAENGRSRETQYF.

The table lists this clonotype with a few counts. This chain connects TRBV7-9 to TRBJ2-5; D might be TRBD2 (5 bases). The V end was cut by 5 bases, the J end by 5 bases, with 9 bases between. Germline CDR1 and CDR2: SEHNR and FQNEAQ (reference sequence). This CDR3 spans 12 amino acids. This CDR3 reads CASSTGWETQYF. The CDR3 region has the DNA TGTGCCAGCAGCACGGGGTGGGAGACCCAGTACTTC.

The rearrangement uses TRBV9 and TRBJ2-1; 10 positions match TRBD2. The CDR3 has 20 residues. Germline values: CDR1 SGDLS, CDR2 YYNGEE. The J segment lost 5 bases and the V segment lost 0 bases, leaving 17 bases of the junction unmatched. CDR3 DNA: TGTGCCAGCAGCGTAGCTACATGGGTACCGGGACTAGCGTCCCACAATGAGCAGTTCTTC. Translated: CASSVATWVPGLASHNEQFF.

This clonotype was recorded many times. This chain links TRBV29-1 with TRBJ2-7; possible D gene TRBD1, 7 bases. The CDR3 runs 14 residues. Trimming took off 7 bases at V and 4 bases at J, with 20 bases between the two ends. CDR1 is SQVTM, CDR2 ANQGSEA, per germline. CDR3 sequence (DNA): TGCAGCGCCGTCCTACAGGGGCGGGGTTACGAGCAGTACTTC. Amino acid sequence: CSAVLQGRGYEQYF.

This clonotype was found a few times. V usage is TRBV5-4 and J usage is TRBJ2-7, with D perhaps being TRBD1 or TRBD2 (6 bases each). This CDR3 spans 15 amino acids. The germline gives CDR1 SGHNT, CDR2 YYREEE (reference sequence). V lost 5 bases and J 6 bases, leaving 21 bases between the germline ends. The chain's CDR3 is CASREWGLPGGEQYF. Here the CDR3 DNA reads TGTGCCAGCAGAGAATGGGGGCTCCCCGGGGGCGAGCAGTACTTC.

Written as DNA, the CDR3 is TGTGCCTGGAGTTCGGGGGCCCCCCGAGGAGAGACCCAGTACTTC. Its protein is CAWSSGAPRGETQYF. This rearrangement joins TRBV30 to TRBJ2-5; D may correspond to TRBD1 or TRBD2 (6 bases each). This CDR3 spans 15 amino acids. The germline V and J ends were trimmed by 2 bases and 4 bases, with 17 bases remaining between them. Germline values: CDR1 GTSNPN, CDR2 SVGIG (reference sequence).

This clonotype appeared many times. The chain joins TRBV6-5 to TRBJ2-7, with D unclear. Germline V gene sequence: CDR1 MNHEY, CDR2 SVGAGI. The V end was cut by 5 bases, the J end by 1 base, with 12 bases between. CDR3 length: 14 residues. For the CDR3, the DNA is TGTGCCAGCAGTCCTTCATCCGGATCCTACGAGCAGTACTTC. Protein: CASSPSSGSYEQYF.

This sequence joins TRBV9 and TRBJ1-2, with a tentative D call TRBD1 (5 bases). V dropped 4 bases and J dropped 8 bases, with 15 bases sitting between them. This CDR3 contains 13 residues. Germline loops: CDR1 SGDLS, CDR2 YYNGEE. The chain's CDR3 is CASSTAGMWGYTF. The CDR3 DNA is TGTGCCAGCAGCACAGCAGGGATGTGGGGCTACACCTTC.

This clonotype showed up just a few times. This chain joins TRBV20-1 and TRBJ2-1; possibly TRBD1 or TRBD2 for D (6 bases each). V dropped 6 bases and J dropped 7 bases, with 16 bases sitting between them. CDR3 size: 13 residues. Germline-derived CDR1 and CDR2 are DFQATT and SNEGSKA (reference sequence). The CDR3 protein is CSAAGRGGNEQFF. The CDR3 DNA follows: TGCAGTGCGGCGGGCCGAGGGGGGAATGAGCAGTTCTTC.